These 22 T cell receptor beta chains share one sample of origin, sequenced in a study of blood T cells in healthy people across ages. A second PCR, run for about 7 to 11 cycles, used a sample-barcoded 5' primer plus a J-beta primer mix. TCRdb ran MiXCR on the 5' RACE reads and lists one entry per CDR3 protein. The sample lists 650,000 to 1,000,000 distinct CDR3 sequences, about 47% occurring once. The specimen was blood. The receptors originated from a man of 80 years or more in good health.

This clonotype appeared many times. The CDR3 protein is CASSLDWRREQYF. CDR3 coding DNA: TGTGCCAGCAGTTTGGATTGGCGTCGCGAGCAGTACTTC. The V and J genes are TRBV28 and TRBJ2-7; the D is unclear. The CDR3 covers 13 residues. Germline lookup yields CDR1 MDHEN and CDR2 SYDVKM. Trimming shortened V by 3 bases and J by 6 bases, and 12 bases separated the two germline ends.

This clonotype was counted only a few times. The chain links TRBV20-1 to TRBJ2-3; D is unresolved. Trimming shortened V by 5 bases and J by 6 bases, and 18 bases separated the two germline ends. Per the germline V gene, CDR1 is DFQATT and CDR2 is SNEGSKA (reference sequence). The CDR3 contains 14 residues. CDR3: CSALTRARLDTQYF. The CDR3, as DNA: TGCAGTGCTCTCACTCGGGCTAGATTGGATACGCAGTATTTT.

This clonotype was counted ten times or more. The rearrangement uses TRBV6-5 and TRBJ2-1; D is undetermined. The germline CDR1 and CDR2 sequences are MNHEY and SVGAGI. This CDR3 comprises 11 residues. The V end was cut by 0 bases, the J end by 9 bases, with 3 bases between. CDR3: CASSYSSEQFF. CDR3 nucleotides: TGTGCCAGCAGTTACTCATCTGAGCAGTTCTTC.

This sequence joins TRBV12-3 or TRBV12-4 and TRBJ2-5; D perhaps matches TRBD2 (5 bases). The V gene lost 6 bases and the J gene lost 11 bases, with 22 bases spanning the gap. The CDR3 has 14 residues. CDR3 in amino acids: CASRFRPGNNEQYF. In nucleotides, the CDR3 is TGTGCCAGCAGGTTTAGGCCGGGGAACAATGAGCAGTACTTC.

The CDR3 reads CASSQPTESNQPQHF. The CDR3 nucleotides are TGTGCCAGCAGCCAGCCGACAGAGAGCAATCAGCCCCAGCATTTT. This sequence joins TRBV4-2 and TRBJ1-5; a possible D gene is TRBD1 (5 bases). Germline values: CDR1 LGHNA, CDR2 YNFKEQ. V dropped 3 bases and J dropped 1 base, with 10 bases sitting between them. The CDR3 extends over 15 amino acids.

The rearrangement uses TRBV4-2 and TRBJ2-2; a possible D gene is TRBD2 (6 bases). The V and J ends lost 6 bases and 5 bases respectively, with 16 bases between them. The germline CDR1 and CDR2 sequences are LGHNA and YNFKEQ. The CDR3 has 15 residues. As DNA, the CDR3 is TGTGCCAGCAGGATAGCGGTGAATCCGACCGGGGAGCTGTTTTTT. This gives the protein CASRIAVNPTGELFF.

The chain has TRBV27 and TRBJ2-5, with 10 nucleotides matching TRBD2. Losses at the gene ends were 6 bases for V and 4 bases for J; bases not matched to a gene: 5. This CDR3 is built from 14 residues. Germline loops: CDR1 MNHEY, CDR2 SMNVEV (reference sequence). The DNA of the CDR3 is TGTGCCAGCAGACTAGCGGGGAAGGGAGAGACCCAGTACTTC. Translating gives CASRLAGKGETQYF.

This clonotype was detected only a few times. The chain combines TRBV14 with TRBJ1-4; D unclear. The germline gives CDR1 SGHDN, CDR2 FVKESK. The CDR3 consists of 16 residues. V gave up 2 bases and J gave up 7 bases, with 17 bases separating them. DNA for the CDR3: TGTGCCAGCAGCCAATTAACCGGGAGGGTCGGTGAAAAACTGTTTTTT. Encoded protein: CASSQLTGRVGEKLFF. Filled out from reference TRBV14 and TRBJ1-4, the complete variable domain reads EAGVTQFPSHSVIEKGQTVTLRCDPISGHDNLYWYRRVMGKEIKFLLHFVKESKQDESGMPNNRFLAERTGGTYSTLKVQPAELEDSGVYFCASSQLTGRVGEKLFFGSGTQLSVL.

This clonotype has only a few counts. The V call is TRBV7-2, the J call TRBJ1-1; maybe TRBD1 (5 bases). V was shortened by 6 bases and J by 6 bases, with 11 bases between the two germline ends. The V gene's germline CDR1 is SGHTA and CDR2 FQGNSA. This CDR3 region has 12 residues. The CDR3 sequence: CASRRQRPEAFF. The CDR3 coding sequence is TGTGCCAGCAGACGACAGAGGCCTGAAGCTTTCTTT.

V usage is TRBV20-1 and J usage is TRBJ2-1, with TRBD2 matching 7 bases. Matching the DNA end better, TRBJ2-7 makes the J call doubtful. Germline V gene sequence: CDR1 DFQATT, CDR2 SNEGSKA (reference sequence). This CDR3 is built from 14 residues. The CDR3 DNA is TGCAGTGCTTGGGCGGGAGCTCCCCACAATGAGCAGTACTTC. Translation: CSAWAGAPHNEQYF.

The chain couples TRBV5-1 to TRBJ1-2; D remains unclear. The CDR3 loop spans 13 amino acids. The V gene lost 4 bases and the J gene lost 8 bases, with 15 bases spanning the gap. Germline assignment: CDR1 SGHRS and CDR2 YFSETQ. The CDR3 sequence: CASSLPSEGGYTF. The CDR3 coding sequence is TGCGCCAGCAGCCTCCCCTCGGAGGGAGGCTACACCTTC.

This clonotype was counted a single time. This clone may be a read error of a much larger clone one base away. The chain recombines TRBV12-3 or TRBV12-4 with TRBJ2-5, with a possible D match to TRBD2 (6 bases). V dropped 11 bases and J dropped 3 bases, with 22 bases sitting between them. The CDR3 contains 15 residues. The CDR3 is CAGTLEGGVKETQYF. Here the CDR3 DNA reads TGTGCCGGCACTCTGGAAGGCGGGGTTAAAGAGACCCAGTACTTC.

This clonotype is a singleton in its sample. This chain links TRBV12-3 or TRBV12-4 with TRBJ2-7; D not resolved. Trimming removed 0 bases from V and 5 bases from J, with 11 bases in between. The CDR3 is 14 residues long. DNA of the CDR3: TGTGCCAGCAGTTTAGCGGTAGGGATCGACGAGCAGTACTTC. Protein product: CASSLAVGIDEQYF.

This clonotype has a single count. The chain couples TRBV4-3 to TRBJ2-5, with D unclear. Germline V CDR1 and CDR2: LGHNA, YSLEER. This CDR3 comprises 16 residues. V shed 1 base and J shed 4 bases, with 16 bases lying between them. CDR3 sequence reads: CASSQGVQVDGETQYF. The CDR3 nucleotides read TGCGCCAGCAGCCAAGGGGTCCAGGTTGATGGAGAGACCCAGTACTTC.

The rearrangement joins TRBV12-3 or TRBV12-4 to TRBJ1-5; D perhaps matches TRBD1 (5 bases). The V end was cut by 1 base, the J end by 6 bases, with 10 bases between. This CDR3 contains 14 residues. CDR3 protein: CASSLGGTTQPQHF. The CDR3 coding sequence is TGTGCCAGCAGTTTAGGGGGGACGACTCAGCCCCAGCATTTT.

This chain links TRBV29-1 with TRBJ2-5, with 7 positions matching TRBD1. Judging by the DNA end, TRBJ2-7 fits better; the J call may be wrong. The CDR3 is made up of 13 amino acids. Looked up from germline, CDR1 is SQVTM and CDR2 is ANQGSEA. The CDR3 loop reads CSVSDRVHHEQYF. In DNA, the CDR3 is TGCAGCGTCTCAGACAGGGTCCACCACGAGCAGTACTTC.

This clonotype was seen a handful of times. The rearrangement links TRBV6-6 to TRBJ2-3; 7 bases fit TRBD1. Germline-derived CDR1 and CDR2 are MNHNY and SVGAGI (reference sequence). V lost 8 bases, J lost 4 bases, and 6 bases stayed unmatched. The CDR3 contains 13 residues. In DNA form, the CDR3 reads TGTGCCAGCCGGGACAGTCGAGCAGATACGCAGTATTTT. This translates into CASRDSRADTQYF.

This clonotype showed up just a few times. The rearrangement uses TRBV7-9 and TRBJ2-3; D gene uncertain. The CDR3 consists of 10 residues. The ends were cut back, 5 bases at V and 6 bases at J, with 3 bases in the middle. CDR1 and CDR2 from the germline V gene are SEHNR and FQNEAQ (reference sequence). The chain's CDR3 is CASSSDTQYF. CDR3 coding DNA: TGTGCCAGCAGCAGCGATACGCAGTATTTT.

Only a few counts were recorded for this clonotype. This rearrangement joins TRBV7-2 to TRBJ1-1; no clear D gene. The germline V and J ends were trimmed by 1 base and 4 bases, with 7 bases remaining between them. There are 13 residues in the CDR3. Germline V gives CDR1 SGHTA, CDR2 FQGNSA. The CDR3 sequence is CASSLGASTEAFF. The CDR3 nucleotides read TGTGCCAGCAGCTTAGGGGCCTCCACTGAAGCTTTCTTT.

The chain combines TRBV3-1 with TRBJ2-7; D gene unclear. V was shortened by 2 bases and J by 6 bases, with 11 bases between the two germline ends. CDR1 and CDR2 from the germline V gene are LGHDT and YNNKEL (reference sequence). The CDR3 sequence is 13 residues long. The CDR3, as DNA: TGTGCCAGCAGCCAATCTCAGGATGGCGAGCAGTACTTC. Translated, it gives CASSQSQDGEQYF.

Only a few counts were recorded for this clonotype. The chain uses TRBV20-1 and TRBJ2-3; D is unclear. The germline CDR1 and CDR2 sequences are DFQATT and SNEGSKA (reference sequence). Trimming left V 0 bases short and J 0 bases short, with 10 bases between. The CDR3 extends over 15 amino acids. Here the CDR3 reads CSARDRQTSTDTQYF. The CDR3 DNA reads TGCAGTGCTAGAGATCGACAAACTAGCACAGATACGCAGTATTTT.

The CDR3 region is CSAPPRSSGANVLTF. CDR3 DNA: TGCAGTGCTCCACCCCGATCCTCTGGGGCCAACGTCCTGACTTTC. The rearrangement uses TRBV20-1 and TRBJ2-6; D remains ambiguous. Germline CDR1 and CDR2: DFQATT and SNEGSKA (reference sequence). The CDR3 length is 15 residues. V lost 5 bases, J lost 0 bases, and 11 bases lay in between.